What follows describes a single TCR beta chain. The antigen remains undetermined. The source of the sample is a study of T cell clonotyping in hematopoietic cell transplantation. General observations from the study: Pathologically expanded recipient clonotypes increased progressively from day 30 to day 180 as diversity fell. Higher Inverse Simpson Index values in graft donor and pretransplant recipient predicted broader posttransplant TCR diversity. Without cell sorting, CD4 versus CD8 contributions remain unresolved.

Here immunoSEQ multiplex PCR was the method, and the copy in TCRdb shows in-frame clones only, minus some. The profile shows roughly 15,000 clones, 85% to 95% of them singletons. The sample here was PBMCs, taken 30 days after allogeneic stem cell transplant. The source is a male patient aged 60 to 75 who had an allogeneic stem cell transplant from an unrelated donor, so the T cells may come from the graft donor. Some clones in this sample may be carry-over from other donors' samples.

The CDR3 here is CASSAGTGGQPQHF. As DNA, the CDR3 is TGTGCCAGCAGTGCCGGGACAGGGGGCCAGCCCCAGCATTTT. This rearrangement joins TRBV9 to TRBJ1-5; 12 bases match TRBD1. J gave up 7 bases and V 5 bases, and 4 bases lay outside the gene matches. In germline, CDR1 is SGDLS, CDR2 YYNGEE. The CDR3 totals 14 residues.